A selection of T cell receptor beta chains follows, all from one sample in a study of T cell responses to AZD1222 COVID-19 vaccine. The method was immunoSEQ multiplex PCR; TCRdb's version includes in-frame clones alone and lacks a portion of them. The profile shows 54,000 or so clones, 70% to 80% of them singletons. The sequencing here drew on peripheral blood, taken 28 days after the second AZD1222 dose. These receptors all come from an adult who received the AZD1222 COVID-19 vaccine. The CDR3 runs from the conserved cysteine through the conserved F or W. The D gene is left open where the match is weak. The size of a clone is reported for some rows only, either as once, few or many, or as a class for expanded clones.

cdr3_nt: TGTGCCTCGAGCCCGGCAGCAAACTCTGGAAACACCATATATTTT; cdr3_aa: CASSPAANSGNTIYF; d_call: NA; clone_size: NA; j_call: TRBJ1-3; v_call: TRBV3-1/TRBV3-2
cdr3_nt: TGTGCCAGCGAAGGCCAGGGGATGAACACTGAAGCTTTCTTT; cdr3_aa: CASEGQGMNTEAFF; d_call: NA; clone_size: NA; j_call: TRBJ1-1; v_call: TRBV2
cdr3_nt: TGTGCCAGCGGCAAAACCGGGACAGCAACCTACGAGCAGTACTTC; cdr3_aa: CASGKTGTATYEQYF; d_call: TRBD1; clone_size: NA; j_call: TRBJ2-7; v_call: TRBV7-2
cdr3_nt: TGTGCCAGCAGTTTATCGGGGACGCCGAGTATCGCGGATACGCAGTATTTT; cdr3_aa: CASSLSGTPSIADTQYF; d_call: NA; clone_size: NA; j_call: TRBJ2-3; v_call: TRBV27
cdr3_nt: TGTGCCAGCGGCCCCGGCCCAGGGTATAGGTCCTATAATTCACCCCTCCACTTT; cdr3_aa: CASGPGPGYRSYNSPLHF; d_call: NA; clone_size: NA; j_call: TRBJ1-6; v_call: TRBV11-2
cdr3_nt: TGTGCCAGCAGCTTGGACAGGTACAATGAGCAGTTCTTC; cdr3_aa: CASSLDRYNEQFF; d_call: NA; clone_size: NA; j_call: TRBJ2-1; v_call: TRBV5-4
cdr3_nt: TGTGCCTGCAGGAGCTCCTATAATTCACCCCTCCACTTT; cdr3_aa: CACRSSYNSPLHF; d_call: NA; clone_size: NA; j_call: TRBJ1-6; v_call: TRBV6-5
cdr3_nt: TGTGCCAGTGGGACAGGGAATCAGCCCCAGCATTTT; cdr3_aa: CASGTGNQPQHF; d_call: TRBD1; clone_size: NA; j_call: TRBJ1-5; v_call: TRBV28
cdr3_nt: TGTGCCTGGAGTCAACCTCGGGCCGGGACTAGCAGGGGCGAGCAGTACTTC; cdr3_aa: CAWSQPRAGTSRGEQYF; d_call: TRBD2; clone_size: NA; j_call: TRBJ2-7; v_call: TRBV30
cdr3_nt: TGTGCCAGCAGGCGGGGTCCGCCCCCGAACAATGAGCAGTTCTTC; cdr3_aa: CASRRGPPPNNEQFF; d_call: NA; clone_size: NA; j_call: TRBJ2-1; v_call: TRBV28
cdr3_nt: TGTGCCAGCTCACCTCAGGGGACGGAGACCCAGTACTTC; cdr3_aa: CASSPQGTETQYF; d_call: NA; clone_size: NA; j_call: TRBJ2-5; v_call: TRBV18
cdr3_nt: TGTGCCAGTACCCAGGGGGTTGGCTACACCTTC; cdr3_aa: CASTQGVGYTF; d_call: TRBD1; clone_size: NA; j_call: TRBJ1-2; v_call: TRBV19
cdr3_nt: TGTGCCAGCAGCCAATTCGACAGCCCGAGCTATTCACCCCTCCACTTT; cdr3_aa: CASSQFDSPSYSPLHF; d_call: NA; clone_size: NA; j_call: TRBJ1-6; v_call: TRBV3-1/TRBV3-2
cdr3_nt: TGTGCCAGCAGACCGACGGGGGCTGGAAACACCATATATTTT; cdr3_aa: CASRPTGAGNTIYF; d_call: NA; clone_size: NA; j_call: TRBJ1-3; v_call: TRBV5-6
cdr3_nt: TGTGCCAGCAGCCCGCGGACAGCCAATGAGCAGTTCTTC; cdr3_aa: CASSPRTANEQFF; d_call: NA; clone_size: NA; j_call: TRBJ2-1; v_call: TRBV14
cdr3_nt: TGTGCCAGCAGTTATCCTCCCCTCAATGAGCAGTTCTTC; cdr3_aa: CASSYPPLNEQFF; d_call: NA; clone_size: once; j_call: TRBJ2-1; v_call: TRBV28
cdr3_nt: TGCGCCAGCAGTGAGCCCCCAGCGGGAGGGCGCAATGAGCAGTTCTTC; cdr3_aa: CASSEPPAGGRNEQFF; d_call: TRBD2; clone_size: NA; j_call: TRBJ2-1; v_call: TRBV10-2
cdr3_nt: TGTGCCAGCAGTTTAGCCAAAAACATTCAGTACTTC; cdr3_aa: CASSLAKNIQYF; d_call: NA; clone_size: NA; j_call: TRBJ2-4; v_call: TRBV28
cdr3_nt: TGTGCCACCAGTGATTCCAGACAGAACACCGGGGAGCTGTTTTTT; cdr3_aa: CATSDSRQNTGELFF; d_call: NA; clone_size: NA; j_call: TRBJ2-2; v_call: TRBV24-1
cdr3_nt: TGTGCCAGCAGCTTAACCCAGCAAGAGACCCAGTACTTC; cdr3_aa: CASSLTQQETQYF; d_call: NA; clone_size: NA; j_call: TRBJ2-5; v_call: TRBV7-3
cdr3_nt: TGTGCCAGCAGACCCAGACAGGGGGTCTATGGCTACACCTTC; cdr3_aa: CASRPRQGVYGYTF; d_call: TRBD1; clone_size: NA; j_call: TRBJ1-2; v_call: TRBV6-5
cdr3_nt: TGTGCCAGCTCACCCCCCGGGACAGGGGGCTCTGAGCAGTTCTTC; cdr3_aa: CASSPPGTGGSEQFF; d_call: TRBD1; clone_size: NA; j_call: TRBJ2-1; v_call: TRBV18
cdr3_nt: TGTGCCAGCAGCCAGGCAGCCGGCACTGAAGCTTTCTTT; cdr3_aa: CASSQAAGTEAFF; d_call: NA; clone_size: NA; j_call: TRBJ1-1; v_call: TRBV3-1/TRBV3-2
cdr3_nt: TGTGCCAGCAGGGTTAATGAAAAACTGTTTTTT; cdr3_aa: CASRVNEKLFF; d_call: NA; clone_size: NA; j_call: TRBJ1-4; v_call: TRBV12-3/TRBV12-4
cdr3_nt: TGTGCCAGCAGAGACGAGGGGGCGGGGGAGACCCAGTACTTC; cdr3_aa: CASRDEGAGETQYF; d_call: NA; clone_size: NA; j_call: TRBJ2-5; v_call: TRBV5-4
cdr3_nt: TGTGCCAGCAGCGTGGGACAGGGGGAAGCTTTCTTT; cdr3_aa: CASSVGQGEAFF; d_call: TRBD1; clone_size: once; j_call: TRBJ1-1; v_call: TRBV9
cdr3_nt: TGTGCCAGCAGTTTCCACAGGGTCTACGAGCAGTACTTC; cdr3_aa: CASSFHRVYEQYF; d_call: NA; clone_size: NA; j_call: TRBJ2-7; v_call: TRBV28
cdr3_nt: TGTGCCAGCAGCCCAATGGGGGGTGACTATGGCTACACCTTC; cdr3_aa: CASSPMGGDYGYTF; d_call: NA; clone_size: NA; j_call: TRBJ1-2; v_call: TRBV7-3
cdr3_nt: TGTGCCAGCAGTTTAGACGGCCTTAACTATGGCTACACCTTC; cdr3_aa: CASSLDGLNYGYTF; d_call: NA; clone_size: NA; j_call: TRBJ1-2; v_call: TRBV28
cdr3_nt: TGTGCCAGCAGTGACTCAGGGGGCTGGGAGTACACTGAAGCTTTCTTT; cdr3_aa: CASSDSGGWEYTEAFF; d_call: TRBD1; clone_size: NA; j_call: TRBJ1-1; v_call: TRBV6-7
cdr3_nt: TGTGCCAGCTCAAGAATCGCGGGAGGAGGTGAGCAGTTCTTC; cdr3_aa: CASSRIAGGGEQFF; d_call: TRBD2; clone_size: NA; j_call: TRBJ2-1; v_call: TRBV18
cdr3_nt: TGCGCCAGCAGCCAAGAAAGAGGGTTGGATGGCTACACCTTC; cdr3_aa: CASSQERGLDGYTF; d_call: NA; clone_size: NA; j_call: TRBJ1-2; v_call: TRBV4-1
cdr3_nt: TGTGCCAGCAGAGGACAGCTGAATAACTATGGCTACACCTTC; cdr3_aa: CASRGQLNNYGYTF; d_call: NA; clone_size: NA; j_call: TRBJ1-2; v_call: TRBV27